This T cell receptor (beta chain) was documented in a study of T cell responses to AZD1222 COVID-19 vaccine. Study-level findings and limits: Close to half of all spike-specific TCRs reportedly target regions of the variants that are unmutated. Donors were largely white British and mainly female; clonal diversity was possibly underestimated.

Notes on this clone: The antigen remains unidentified.

Germline V gives CDR1 LNHDA, CDR2 SQIVND (reference sequence). This CDR3 contains 16 residues. V was shortened by 3 bases and J by 3 bases, with 17 bases between the two germline ends. Some clones are missing from TCRdb's copy, which holds only in-frame ones; the method was immunoSEQ multiplex PCR. The sample carries 140,000 to 150,000 clones, around 88% recorded once. The clonotype originates from an adult in good health. V and J are TRBV19 and TRBJ1-1; D possibly corresponds to TRBD1 (5 bases). Material: peripheral blood, obtained on day 0 of AZD1222 vaccination. DNA of the CDR3: TGTGCCAGTAGTATGCCTAGCGACAGAGGGGACACTGAAGCTTTCTTT. Its protein is CASSMPSDRGDTEAFF. The full variable domain, with the rest looked up from reference TRBV19 and TRBJ1-1, is DGGITQSPKYLFRKEGQNVTLSCEQNLNHDAMYWYRQDPGQGLRLIYYSQIVNDFQKGDIAEGYSVSREKKESFPLTVTSAQKNPTAFYLCASSMPSDRGDTEAFFGQGTRLTVV.